The entry that follows covers one TCR beta chain sequence. What this receptor recognizes is not known. No per-base quality is available; no much larger clone lies one base away. The CDR3 holds 14 amino acids from the cysteine to the phenylalanine. Kept here is only the CDR3 DNA, which spans 42 bases and is read in frame from base 1. V is trimmed back by 4 bases and J by 9 bases, and the junction contains 12 bases that no gene match accounts for. The germline V gene yields SGHTS for CDR1 and YDEGEE for CDR2. Patients with autoimmune disease history or receiving systemic immunosuppression were excluded from the trial. Peripheral blood for TCR sequencing was collected from all dose cohorts at baseline, on cycle 4 day 1, and on cycle 7 day 1. Samples were obtained from an open-label, multicenter, first-in-human phase I dose-escalation trial of ivuxolimab. Adults with locally advanced or metastatic head and neck squamous cell, hepatocellular, melanoma or renal cell carcinoma were enrolled in the trial. Before TCR sequencing, CD4+ and CD8+ T cells were separately sorted from peripheral blood.

These data are taken from a study of OX40 agonist ivuxolimab in advanced cancers. For context, the study as a whole: Ivuxolimab, which targeted the costimulatory receptor OX40 (CD134), was an agonistic, fully human IgG2 monoclonal antibody. In the dose-escalation cohort, approximately 80% of patients were male, and the mean age was around 60 years with a range of 23 to 79. Of the 52 patients in dose escalation, 19 had hepatocellular carcinoma, about 15 had melanoma, 9 had renal cell carcinoma and 9 had head and neck cancer. Peripheral TCRbeta sequencing was intended to test whether TCR sequence diversity was altered and clonal T-cell expansion was caused by ivuxolimab. Intravenous ivuxolimab was administered to patients every 2 weeks at six dose levels: 0.01, 0.1, 0.3, 1.5, 3 and 10 mg/kg. Prior anti-PD-1, anti-PD-L1 or anti-CTLA-4 therapy was permitted, and 40% of dose-escalation patients had received checkpoint inhibitors. Partial responses occurred in three dose-escalation patients, of whom one had hepatocellular carcinoma and two had cutaneous melanoma. The paper describes the monotherapy dose-escalation part (N ≈ 52 patients) of the phase I trial of ivuxolimab.

For sequencing of the TCRbeta CDR3 region, genomic DNA was extracted from the sorted cells. TCRbeta CDR3 regions were sequenced using the immunoSEQ Assay. TCRdb took over this immuneACCESS table, retaining in-frame rearrangements with V and J assigned. Such tables are incomplete; in checked studies, under half of the missing clones stem from an unresolved V gene, and the remainder is unexplained. Across this sample there are about 55,000 clones, with about 90% seen only once. About 7% of the sample is in the top ten clones. General findings and caveats noted by the study authors: Clonal expansion of both CD4+ and CD8+ blood T cells was observed from baseline to week 6 at doses 0.1 to 3.0 mg/kg. On average, CD8+ T cells showed more expanded clones than CD4+ T cells after ivuxolimab. Low levels of normalized T-cell clonal expansion were also seen in some patients who did not respond. Which antigens the clonally expanded peripheral T cells were specific for was not determined. In the 0.1-3.0 mg/kg groups, partial responders had among the lowest normalized peripheral clonal expansion, particularly in CD8+ T cells.

The input for sequencing was CD4+ or CD8+ T cells sorted from blood, taken in a trial of the OX40 agonist ivuxolimab. The receptor was derived from an adult with an advanced solid tumor such as melanoma, head and neck, liver or kidney cancer. The chain is assembled from TRBV5-8 and TRBJ2-7; 8 central bases correspond to TRBD1. The nucleotide sequence reads TGTGCCAGCAGCCGGGGACAGGAGTCCTCGGGGCAGTACTTC. Its protein product is CASSRGQESSGQYF.